The clone carrying this T cell receptor (beta chain) turned up a few times. CDR3 length: 18 amino acids. Germline V CDR1 and CDR2: MRHNA, SNTAGT. Trimming stripped 2 bases from V and 7 bases from J, with 21 bases between. This specimen comes from a study of T cells after yellow fever vaccination. Looking at the study overall: With SMART-Seq v4 Ultra Low Input, the fractions containing low cell numbers were prepared.

TCRdb ran MiXCR on the 5' RACE reads and lists one entry per CDR3 protein. The data show 50,000 or so distinct CDR3 sequences, around 7% seen once. The TCR was taken from a man aged 18 to 30 who received the YFV17D yellow fever vaccine. The starting material was CD8+ T cells sorted from PBMCs, obtained on the day of the first yellow fever vaccination. The V call is TRBV6-4, the J call TRBJ1-6, with a possible D match to TRBD1 (5 bases). The CDR3 DNA sequence: TGTGCCAGCAGTGACCCACGTCGTGGGGCGCAGAACAATTCACCCCTCCACTTT. Its protein product is CASSDPRRGAQNNSPLHF.